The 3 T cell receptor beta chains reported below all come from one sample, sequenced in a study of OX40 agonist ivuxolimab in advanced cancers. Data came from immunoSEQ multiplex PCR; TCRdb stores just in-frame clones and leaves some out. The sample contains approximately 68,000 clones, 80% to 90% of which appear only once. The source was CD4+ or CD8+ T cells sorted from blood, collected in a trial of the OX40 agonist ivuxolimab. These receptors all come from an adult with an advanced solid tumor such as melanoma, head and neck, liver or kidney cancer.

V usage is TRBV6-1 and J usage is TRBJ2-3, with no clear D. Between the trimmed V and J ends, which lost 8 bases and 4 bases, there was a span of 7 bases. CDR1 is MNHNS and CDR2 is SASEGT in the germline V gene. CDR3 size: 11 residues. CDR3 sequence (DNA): TGTGCCAGCCTCCGATCAGATACGCAGTATTTT. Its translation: CASLRSDTQYF.

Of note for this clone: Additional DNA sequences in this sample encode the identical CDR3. The CDR3 nucleotides read TGTGCCAGCAGTCGGGGGGGTAGCAATCAGCCCCAGCATTTT. Translating it yields CASSRGGSNQPQHF. The chain carries TRBV28 and TRBJ1-5; D is possibly TRBD1 (5 bases). The ends were cut back, 5 bases at V and 0 bases at J, with 8 bases in the middle. Germline lookup yields CDR1 MDHEN and CDR2 SYDVKM. This CDR3 spans 14 amino acids. The whole variable domain, filled in from reference TRBV28 and TRBJ1-5, reads DVKVTQSSRYLVKRTGEKVFLECVQDMDHENMFWYRQDPGLGLRLIYFSYDVKMKEKGDIPEGYSVSREKKERFSLILESASTNQTSMYLCASSRGGSNQPQHFGDGTRLSIL.

CDR3 sequence: CASSNRQGGEAFF. The CDR3 nucleotides read TGTGCCAGCTCAAACAGACAGGGGGGTGAAGCTTTCTTT. The gene calls are TRBV18 and TRBJ1-1; the match to TRBD1 covers 9 bases. The CDR3 consists of 13 residues. The ends lost 5 bases at V and 7 bases at J; junction bases unmatched: 5. From germline, CDR1 is KGHSH and CDR2 LQKENI.